This T cell receptor beta chain derives from a study of neurological immune-mediated disorders. Findings and caveats of the study: Patients with HTLV-1-associated myelopathy showed the most TCR clonal expansion. Those with multiple sclerosis showed the least, falling below healthy controls. None of the CDR3 amino acid sequences in expanded clones turned up in more than one subject, which points to private repertoires in all groups.

This clonotype appeared many times. Its matching antigen is unknown. Unsorted libraries were generated from 2 million PBMCs held at -80 degrees C. With 3 bases clipped from V and 3 bases from J, the junction kept 5 bases outside the gene matches. The CDR3 length is 16 residues. Germline CDR1 and CDR2: SGHRS and YFSETQ. TCRdb redid the calling of the 5' RACE reads with MiXCR, one entry per CDR3 protein. This sample yields 25,000 to 35,000 distinct CDR3 sequences, of which roughly 15% are seen a single time; 25% to 30% belongs to the top ten. Sequencing was carried out using PBMCs. This TCR derives from a man aged 70 or older in good health. V usage is TRBV5-1 and J usage is TRBJ2-2; the match to TRBD1 covers 10 bases. The CDR3: CASSSFGTGDTGELFF. CDR3 DNA: TGCGCCAGCAGCTCTTTTGGGACAGGGGACACCGGGGAGCTGTTTTTT.